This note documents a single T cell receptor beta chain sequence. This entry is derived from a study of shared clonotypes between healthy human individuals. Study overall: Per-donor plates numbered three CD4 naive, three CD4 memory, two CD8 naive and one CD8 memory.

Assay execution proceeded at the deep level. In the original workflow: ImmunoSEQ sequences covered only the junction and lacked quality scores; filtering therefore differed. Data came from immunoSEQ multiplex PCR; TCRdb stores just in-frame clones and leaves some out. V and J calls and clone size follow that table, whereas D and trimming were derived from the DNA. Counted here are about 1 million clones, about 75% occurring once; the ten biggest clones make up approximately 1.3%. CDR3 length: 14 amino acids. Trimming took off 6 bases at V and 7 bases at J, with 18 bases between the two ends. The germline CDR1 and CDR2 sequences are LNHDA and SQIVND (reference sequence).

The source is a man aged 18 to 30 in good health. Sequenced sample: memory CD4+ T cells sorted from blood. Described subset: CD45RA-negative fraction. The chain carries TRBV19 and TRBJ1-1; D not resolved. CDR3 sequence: CASSNEPAAHEAFF. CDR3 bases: TGTGCCAGTAGCAACGAGCCGGCAGCCCATGAAGCTTTCTTT.